This is a list of T cell receptor beta chains from one sample in a study of technical replicates of blood from several donors. Sequenced by immunoSEQ multiplex PCR; TCRdb stores in-frame clones only, minus some. This table holds 70,000 to 95,000 clones, 95% found once. Sequenced input: T cells isolated from PBMCs. Every receptor here comes from a human donor in good health. Both conserved end residues are part of each CDR3. A D gene is named only where the DNA matches it firmly.

cdr3_aa: CAYRTGDYEQYF; j_call: TRBJ2-7; v_call: TRBV2; cdr3_length: 12; d_call: TRBD1
cdr3_aa: CSALKETQYF; j_call: TRBJ2-5; v_call: TRBV20-1; cdr3_length: 10; d_call: .
cdr3_aa: CAIRDGQLNTEAFF; j_call: TRBJ1-1; v_call: TRBV10-3; cdr3_length: 14; d_call: .
cdr3_aa: CASGTGTGQETQYF; j_call: TRBJ2-5; v_call: TRBV5-1; cdr3_length: 14; d_call: TRBD1
cdr3_aa: CASTPSGQVYGYTF; j_call: TRBJ1-2; v_call: TRBV4-1; cdr3_length: 14; d_call: TRBD1
cdr3_aa: CSVEGTGQDDYEQYF; j_call: TRBJ2-7; v_call: TRBV29-1; cdr3_length: 15; d_call: TRBD1
cdr3_aa: CASSQSARDSTGELFF; j_call: TRBJ2-2; v_call: TRBV23-1; cdr3_length: 16; d_call: .
cdr3_aa: CASSDGQGAYEQYF; j_call: TRBJ2-7; v_call: TRBV2; cdr3_length: 14; d_call: TRBD1
cdr3_aa: CASSYDRQGTPYGYTF; j_call: TRBJ1-2; v_call: TRBV6-6; cdr3_length: 16; d_call: TRBD1
cdr3_aa: CASSLSYEQFF; j_call: TRBJ2-1; v_call: TRBV28; cdr3_length: 11; d_call: .
cdr3_aa: CASSLTSNHAQVGANVLTF; j_call: TRBJ2-6; v_call: TRBV27; cdr3_length: 19; d_call: .
cdr3_aa: CSVGLAEKNGELFF; j_call: TRBJ2-2; v_call: TRBV29-1; cdr3_length: 14; d_call: TRBD2
cdr3_aa: CASTDFPSGSGYNEQFF; j_call: TRBJ2-1; v_call: TRBV5-1; cdr3_length: 17; d_call: .
cdr3_aa: CASSHGQSLAGTEAFF; j_call: TRBJ1-1; v_call: TRBV4-1; cdr3_length: 16; d_call: .
cdr3_aa: CASSSEPPYEQYF; j_call: TRBJ2-7; v_call: TRBV28; cdr3_length: 13; d_call: .
cdr3_aa: CASSPPSQKLFF; j_call: TRBJ1-4; v_call: TRBV7-2; cdr3_length: 12; d_call: .
cdr3_aa: CASSPPDRVGTGELFF; j_call: TRBJ2-2; v_call: TRBV18; cdr3_length: 16; d_call: TRBD1
cdr3_aa: CASSYGWAGATYEQYF; j_call: TRBJ2-7; v_call: TRBV6-5; cdr3_length: 16; d_call: .
cdr3_aa: CASSLGLSAAFF; j_call: TRBJ1-1; v_call: TRBV7-9; cdr3_length: 12; d_call: .
cdr3_aa: CASSFYGGSNQPQHF; j_call: TRBJ1-5; v_call: TRBV7-2; cdr3_length: 15; d_call: .
cdr3_aa: CASSQGEYTEAFF; j_call: TRBJ1-1; v_call: TRBV11-2; cdr3_length: 13; d_call: TRBD1
cdr3_aa: CASSQEGRTADTQYF; j_call: TRBJ2-3; v_call: TRBV4-1; cdr3_length: 15; d_call: .
cdr3_aa: CATTQVGGSVYGYTF; j_call: TRBJ1-2; v_call: TRBV7-2; cdr3_length: 15; d_call: .
cdr3_aa: CSVEAPTSPMNEQFF; j_call: TRBJ2-1; v_call: TRBV29-1; cdr3_length: 15; d_call: TRBD2
cdr3_aa: CASRLAGEKLFF; j_call: TRBJ1-4; v_call: TRBV5-1; cdr3_length: 12; d_call: .
cdr3_aa: CASSNTNTDTQYF; j_call: TRBJ2-3; v_call: TRBV19; cdr3_length: 13; d_call: .
cdr3_aa: CASSQVRVGIYMSNQPQHF; j_call: TRBJ1-5; v_call: TRBV4-1; cdr3_length: 19; d_call: .
cdr3_aa: CASSRIDRIERDGYTF; j_call: TRBJ1-2; v_call: TRBV19; cdr3_length: 16; d_call: .
cdr3_aa: CASSDNRDYEQYF; j_call: TRBJ2-7; v_call: TRBV11-2; cdr3_length: 13; d_call: .
cdr3_aa: CASIPVGGWNQPQHF; j_call: TRBJ1-5; v_call: TRBV19; cdr3_length: 15; d_call: .
cdr3_aa: CASTPAVLDGYTF; j_call: TRBJ1-2; v_call: TRBV7-9; cdr3_length: 13; d_call: .
cdr3_aa: CAVLLAGGTTGELFF; j_call: TRBJ2-2; v_call: TRBV2; cdr3_length: 15; d_call: TRBD2
cdr3_aa: CASSSQASDNAEKLFF; j_call: TRBJ1-4; v_call: TRBV5-1; cdr3_length: 16; d_call: .
cdr3_aa: CASRFSAGSGEQYF; j_call: TRBJ2-7; v_call: TRBV7-9; cdr3_length: 14; d_call: .
cdr3_aa: CASSFNRGLSGYTF; j_call: TRBJ1-2; v_call: TRBV11-2; cdr3_length: 14; d_call: TRBD1
cdr3_aa: CASSQDGRVDTEAFF; j_call: TRBJ1-1; v_call: TRBV4-1; cdr3_length: 15; d_call: .
cdr3_aa: CASSFGTGDQPQHF; j_call: TRBJ1-5; v_call: TRBV6-5; cdr3_length: 14; d_call: TRBD1
cdr3_aa: CASSARTVDEQYF; j_call: TRBJ2-7; v_call: TRBV9; cdr3_length: 13; d_call: .
cdr3_aa: CASSPRPGGNTEAFF; j_call: TRBJ1-1; v_call: TRBV7-9; cdr3_length: 15; d_call: TRBD1
cdr3_aa: CASSQIEGNTIYF; j_call: TRBJ1-3; v_call: TRBV4-1; cdr3_length: 13; d_call: .
cdr3_aa: CAISERTSGEHEQFF; j_call: TRBJ2-1; v_call: TRBV10-3; cdr3_length: 15; d_call: TRBD2
cdr3_aa: CAWAGTGGNEQFF; j_call: TRBJ2-1; v_call: TRBV30; cdr3_length: 13; d_call: TRBD1
cdr3_aa: CASSLGGINEKLFF; j_call: TRBJ1-4; v_call: TRBV7-9; cdr3_length: 14; d_call: .
cdr3_aa: CASSFRQGANTGELFF; j_call: TRBJ2-2; v_call: TRBV5-4; cdr3_length: 16; d_call: TRBD1
cdr3_aa: CASSPGGKLFF; j_call: TRBJ1-4; v_call: TRBV19; cdr3_length: 11; d_call: .
cdr3_aa: CASRPGPEVYEQYF; j_call: TRBJ2-7; v_call: TRBV5-1; cdr3_length: 14; d_call: .
cdr3_aa: CASSETSGGTDEQYF; j_call: TRBJ2-7; v_call: TRBV6-4; cdr3_length: 15; d_call: TRBD2
cdr3_aa: CASSNVSSGRNTGELFF; j_call: TRBJ2-2; v_call: TRBV2; cdr3_length: 17; d_call: TRBD2
cdr3_aa: CASSQPSGGLYEKLFF; j_call: TRBJ1-4; v_call: TRBV4-1; cdr3_length: 16; d_call: TRBD1
cdr3_aa: CASSFIESGNTIYF; j_call: TRBJ1-3; v_call: TRBV11-2; cdr3_length: 14; d_call: .